Following are 24 T cell receptor beta chains from one sample sequenced in a study of graft-versus-host responses after intestinal transplantation. These receptors' antigens are unknown. Data came from immunoSEQ multiplex PCR; TCRdb stores just in-frame clones and leaves some out. This table has 84,000 or so clones, roughly 91% appearing once. Specimen: unstimulated CD8+ T cells sorted from spleen or lymph node cells, collected before transplant. All receptors come from a human donor who was the organ donor for an intestinal transplant.

The genes are TRBV28 and TRBJ2-5; TRBD2 agrees at 10 bases. The tail of the sequence fits TRBJ2-7 better, so the J call may be wrong. Germline values: CDR1 MDHEN, CDR2 SYDVKM. CDR3 length equals 14 residues. CDR3 nucleotides: TGTGCCAGCAGTGCTAGCGGGGGCCACTACGAGCAGTACTTC. Translation gives CASSASGGHYEQYF.

In its sample, this clone was seen once. This sequence joins TRBV6-4 and TRBJ2-1; 14 bases agree with TRBD2. CDR3 length: 16 residues. V trimming: 6 bases; J trimming: 5 bases; junction bases outside the gene matches: 6. CDR1 is MRHNA, CDR2 SNTAGT, per germline. The CDR3 loop is CASSRKTSGGDNEQFF. CDR3 in DNA: TGTGCCAGCAGCCGAAAGACTAGCGGGGGGGACAATGAGCAGTTCTTC.

The chain has TRBV7-9 and TRBJ2-5, with 7 bases lining up with TRBD1. The CDR3 consists of 14 residues. With 5 bases clipped from V and 4 bases from J, the junction kept 7 bases outside the gene matches. Germline CDR1 is SEHNR and CDR2 is FQNEAQ (reference sequence). The CDR3 region is CASSLGQVRETQYF. The CDR3 bases are TGTGCCAGCAGCCTAGGACAGGTCCGAGAGACCCAGTACTTC. Supplemented by reference TRBV7-9 and TRBJ2-5, the full variable domain reads DTGVSQNPRHKITKRGQNVTFRCDPISEHNRLYWYRQTLGQGPEFLTYFQNEAQLEKSRLLSDRFSAERPKGSFSTLEIQRTEQGDSAMYLCASSLGQVRETQYFGPGTRLLVL.

The chain employs TRBV18 and TRBJ1-5; D is possibly TRBD1 (5 bases). Germline-derived CDR1 and CDR2 are KGHSH and LQKENI. The CDR3 is 17 residues long. Trimming removed 6 bases at V and 5 bases at J, with 23 bases between. CDR3 protein: CASSYGGGGLGDQPQHF. DNA of the CDR3: TGTGCCAGCTCCTACGGGGGTGGCGGACTGGGGGATCAGCCCCAGCATTTT.

The CDR3 spells CASSLENQPQHF. The CDR3 nucleotides are TGTGCCAGCAGCTTAGAGAATCAGCCCCAGCATTTT. V and J are TRBV7-9 and TRBJ1-5; D gene uncertain. The CDR3 has 12 amino acids. The V gene's germline CDR1 is SEHNR and CDR2 FQNEAQ (reference sequence). V was clipped by 1 base and J by 4 bases, with 2 bases between them.

The chain joins TRBV4-1 to TRBJ2-2, with D possibly matching TRBD2 (6 bases). The CDR3 has 15 residues. Trimming pared 1 base from V and 4 bases from J, leaving 10 bases between. CDR1 and CDR2 from the germline V gene are MGHRA and YSYEKL. CDR3 DNA: TGCGCCAGCAGCCAAGGTCTGGAGGGCACCGGGGAGCTGTTTTTT. Translated: CASSQGLEGTGELFF.

The chain is built from TRBV5-1 and TRBJ2-1; the match to TRBD1 covers 10 bases. Germline V gene data show CDR1 as SGHRS and CDR2 as YFSETQ. With V trimmed by 3 bases and J by 5 bases, 5 bases remained unmatched. The CDR3 consists of 15 residues. The CDR3 loop reads CASSSRDRGDNEQFF. The CDR3 nucleotides are TGCGCCAGCAGCTCTCGGGACAGGGGAGACAATGAGCAGTTCTTC.

The genes are TRBV25-1 and TRBJ1-2; D not resolved. The germline gives CDR1 MGHDK, CDR2 SYGVNS. V was clipped by 1 base and J by 3 bases, with 12 bases between them. CDR3 length: 15 residues. The DNA of the CDR3 is TGTGCCAGCAGTGAATTAGAGGCTTCGTACTATGGCTACACCTTC. This codes for CASSELEASYYGYTF.

V usage is TRBV7-9 and J usage is TRBJ1-1, with TRBD1 as a possible D gene (6 bases). V was shortened by 5 bases and J by 1 base, with 14 bases between the two germline ends. In germline, CDR1 is SEHNR, CDR2 FQNEAQ (reference sequence). The CDR3 loop spans 15 amino acids. CDR3 DNA sequence: TGTGCCAGCAGCGATCGGACAGTGTGGAACACTGAAGCTTTCTTT. Translating gives CASSDRTVWNTEAFF.

V and J are TRBV6-1 and TRBJ1-2, with D tentatively TRBD1 (5 bases). The length of the CDR3 is 13 residues. Per the germline V gene, CDR1 is MNHNS and CDR2 is SASEGT. V was trimmed by 4 bases and J by 9 bases, leaving 15 bases between them. CDR3 sequence (DNA): TGTGCCAGCAGTGTATTCCATCGGGGCCGCTACACCTTC. It codes for CASSVFHRGRYTF.

This clone turned up a few times. The sample contains more than one DNA sequence encoding this CDR3. V usage is TRBV28 and J usage is TRBJ1-2; 12 nucleotides align to TRBD1. This CDR3 comprises 15 residues. From germline, CDR1 is MDHEN and CDR2 SYDVKM. V shed 6 bases and J 4 bases; nucleotides not matched to a gene: 6. The CDR3 nucleotides are TGTGCCAGCAGACCGGGACAGGGGGCATCCTATGGCTACACCTTC. Amino acids: CASRPGQGASYGYTF.

The chain recombines TRBV5-1 with TRBJ2-5; tentative D call: TRBD1 (6 bases). Germline lookup yields CDR1 SGHRS and CDR2 YFSETQ. Trimming removed 4 bases from V and 2 bases from J, with 12 bases in between. The CDR3 consists of 14 residues. The CDR3: CASSGWTAQETQYF. DNA for the CDR3: TGCGCCAGCAGCGGGTGGACAGCTCAAGAGACCCAGTACTTC. The whole variable domain, remainder taken from reference TRBV5-1 and TRBJ2-5, is KAGVTQTPRYLIKTRGQQVTLSCSPISGHRSVSWYQQTPGQGLQFLFEYFSETQRNKGNFPGRFSGRQFSNSRSEMNVSTLELGDSALYLCASSGWTAQETQYFGPGTRLLVL.

V gene TRBV15 combines with J gene TRBJ1-1; no clear D gene. V was pared by 2 bases and J by 1 base, with 11 bases between. CDR3 length: 15 residues. Germline CDR1 and CDR2: LNHNV and YYDKDF (reference sequence). The CDR3 region is CATSRRPRRNTEAFF. In nucleotides, the CDR3 is TGTGCCACCAGCAGACGGCCGAGGAGGAACACTGAAGCTTTCTTT.

The rearrangement uses TRBV29-1 and TRBJ1-1; D is undetermined. Germline V CDR1 and CDR2: SQVTM, ANQGSEA. V was trimmed by 3 bases and J by 6 bases, leaving 11 bases between them. The CDR3 totals 12 residues. CDR3 protein: CSVEGSRPEAFF. The CDR3 region has the DNA TGCAGCGTTGAGGGCAGCAGGCCTGAAGCTTTCTTT.

The CDR3 loop is CASSLRLGGNEQFF. The CDR3 nucleotides are TGTGCCAGCAGTTTAAGGCTCGGAGGGAATGAGCAGTTCTTC. The chain is built from TRBV27 and TRBJ2-1, with D perhaps matching TRBD2 (6 bases). V lost 2 bases, J lost 7 bases, and 12 bases lay in between. CDR1 is MNHEY and CDR2 is SMNVEV in the germline V gene (reference sequence). CDR3 length: 14 amino acids.

V usage is TRBV14 and J usage is TRBJ2-3; TRBD2 agrees at 8 bases. The germline V gene encodes CDR1 SGHDN and CDR2 FVKESK. The CDR3 spans 14 residues. Trimming at V came to 1 base and at J to 7 bases, leaving 4 bases not matched to a gene. CDR3 DNA: TGTGCCAGCAGCCAAGTTAGCGGGGCCAATACGCAGTATTTT. Protein sequence: CASSQVSGANTQYF.

This chain joins TRBV12-5 and TRBJ2-3; the D is unclear. CDR1 LGHNT and CDR2 FRNRAP come from the germline V gene. CDR3 length: 13 residues. V was cut by 3 bases and J by 2 bases, with 6 bases left in between. The CDR3 DNA sequence: TGTGCTAGTGGTTTCGACTTCACAGATACGCAGTATTTT. This gives the protein CASGFDFTDTQYF.

The chain joins TRBV5-1 to TRBJ1-1; tentative D call: TRBD1 (5 bases). This CDR3 region has 12 residues. V dropped 2 bases and J dropped 7 bases, with 9 bases sitting between them. Germline-derived CDR1 and CDR2 are SGHRS and YFSETQ. CDR3 residues: CASSFTGGEAFF. The CDR3 DNA sequence: TGCGCCAGCAGCTTCACCGGGGGTGAAGCTTTCTTT.

CDR3 bases: TGCGCCAGCAGCCTGGGGGACCTTTCTGGAAACACCATATATTTT. Its protein is CASSLGDLSGNTIYF. The chain combines TRBV4-1 with TRBJ1-3, with TRBD1 as a possible D gene (5 bases). This CDR3 is built from 15 residues. The V and J ends lost 4 bases and 1 base respectively, with 11 bases between them. Germline values: CDR1 MGHRA, CDR2 YSYEKL.

This rearrangement joins TRBV5-1 to TRBJ1-1; no clear D. Germline V lookup: CDR1 SGHRS, CDR2 YFSETQ. V lost 3 bases and J 3 bases, leaving 9 bases between the germline ends. CDR3 size: 13 residues. CDR3 sequence: CASSSPPDTEAFF. The CDR3 region has the DNA TGCGCCAGCAGCTCTCCCCCCGACACTGAAGCTTTCTTT.

The table lists this clone with many counts. This chain connects TRBV7-3 to TRBJ1-2; no firm D call. Germline V gene sequence: CDR1 SGHTA, CDR2 FQGTGA. Trimming removed 10 bases at V and 7 bases at J, with 10 bases between. CDR3 length: 10 residues. CDR3 sequence (DNA): TGTGCCATCTGGTTCGGTGGCTACACCTTC. Translation: CAIWFGGYTF.

The CDR3 is CASSFASNEQYF. CDR3 nucleotides: TGTGCCAGCAGCTTCGCTAGTAACGAGCAGTACTTC. This chain links TRBV5-4 with TRBJ2-7; D is unresolved. The CDR3 is made up of 12 amino acids. V was trimmed by 2 bases and J by 5 bases, leaving 8 bases between them. Germline CDR1 is SGHNT and CDR2 is YYREEE (reference sequence).

This clone was seen a few times. The chain carries TRBV28 and TRBJ1-5; possibly TRBD1 for D (5 bases). CDR3 length: 14 amino acids. V was pared by 5 bases and J by 2 bases, with 10 bases between. The germline V gene encodes CDR1 MDHEN and CDR2 SYDVKM. The CDR3 nucleotides are TGTGCCAGCAGTCCACCGGGACGCAATCAGCCCCAGCATTTT. Amino acid sequence: CASSPPGRNQPQHF.

The chain carries TRBV4-1 and TRBJ2-3; 8 nucleotides agree with TRBD2. The V gene end was trimmed by 0 bases and the J gene end by 4 bases; junction bases not matched to a gene: 6. CDR3 length: 16 residues. Germline CDR1 and CDR2: MGHRA and YSYEKL. The CDR3 loop reads CASSQDAPGGADTQYF. CDR3 nucleotides: TGCGCCAGCAGCCAAGACGCACCGGGAGGGGCAGATACGCAGTATTTT.